The rows below give T cell receptor beta chains drawn from one sample of a study of blood T cell repertoires in COVID-19. This table comes from immunoSEQ multiplex PCR, and its TCRdb copy is limited to in-frame clones, with some not included. The table lists under 95,000 clones, around 80% of them singletons. The sample was peripheral blood. The receptors were gathered from a man between 60 and 75 years old with active or convalescent COVID-19. Each CDR3 is given with its conserved first and last residue.

v_gene,j_gene,CDR3aa
TRBV28,TRBJ1-3,CASILPLGNTIYF
TRBV18,TRBJ1-1,CASSLTENTEAFF
TRBV29-1,TRBJ2-2,CSVESQNTGELFF
TRBV12-5,TRBJ2-5,CASGTLLGETQYF
TRBV5-5,TRBJ1-6,CASSSPPGQSNSPLHF
TRBV5-3,TRBJ1-4,CARSVLGQGIRESEKLFF
TRBV6-5,TRBJ1-2,CASTLGPGENYGYTF
TRBV3-1/TRBV3-2,TRBJ2-5,CASSLVSEETQYF
TRBV5-4,TRBJ2-6,CASSWGQPSGANVLTF
TRBV28,TRBJ1-1,CASSFTGEAFF
TRBV5-1,TRBJ1-2,CASTLSANYGYTF
TRBV7-3,TRBJ1-1,CASSLNPGLPNTEAFF
TRBV7-2,TRBJ2-5,CASSSRPGQETQYF
TRBV19,TRBJ1-1,CASTPSGLMNTEAFF
TRBV7-8,TRBJ1-2,CASSLTLRRGYGYTF
TRBV28,TRBJ1-6,CASSLSGAGLNSPLHF
TRBV4-1,TRBJ2-3,CASSQEGASGSDTQYF
TRBV9,TRBJ1-6,CASSEETGIQLLHF
TRBV6-5,TRBJ2-7,CASSNRPPGSYEQYF
TRBV15,TRBJ2-1,CATSRAASGGYNEQFF
TRBV10-3,TRBJ2-3,CAITAQGVGTDTQYF
TRBV6-1,TRBJ2-1,CASSERDRAYNEQFF
TRBV6-5,TRBJ1-5,CASRYGTGDQPQHF
TRBV6-1,TRBJ1-3,CASSDVWGPGNTIYF
TRBV27,TRBJ2-3,CASPRRDRRTDTQYF
TRBV11-3,TRBJ2-1,CASSLGTGGSYNEQFF
TRBV3-1/TRBV3-2,TRBJ2-5,CASSQGLGGQETQYF
TRBV19,TRBJ2-1,CASSPVGGSSYNEQFF
TRBV15,TRBJ2-4,CATSSTLAGGRSKNIQYF
TRBV18,TRBJ1-2,CASSEFRTGDNYGYTF
TRBV6-5,TRBJ2-7,CASQRGSVSYEQYF
TRBV7-2,TRBJ1-6,CASSIQGGGNSPLHF
TRBV7-2,TRBJ2-7,CASSLGPGTVEQYF
TRBV5-1,TRBJ1-2,CASSLLNYGYTF
TRBV7-7,TRBJ2-5,CASSGDSQETQYF
TRBV2,TRBJ1-1,CASRPSMNTEAFF
TRBV7-2,TRBJ2-5,CASSGAGGQETQYF
TRBV7-6,TRBJ2-7,CASSSGTGVAYEQYF
TRBV2,TRBJ2-5,CASRETSGGAETQYF
TRBV12-3/TRBV12-4,TRBJ1-3,CASSLNAGLTIYF
TRBV2,TRBJ2-2,CASSIRGGSGELFF
TRBV7-9,TRBJ2-7,CASTRGTGYEQYF
TRBV7-2,TRBJ1-2,CASSLQYSYGYTF
TRBV6-1,TRBJ1-3,CASSEQGATSGNTIYF
TRBV4-1,TRBJ2-3,CASSQESGASTDTQYF